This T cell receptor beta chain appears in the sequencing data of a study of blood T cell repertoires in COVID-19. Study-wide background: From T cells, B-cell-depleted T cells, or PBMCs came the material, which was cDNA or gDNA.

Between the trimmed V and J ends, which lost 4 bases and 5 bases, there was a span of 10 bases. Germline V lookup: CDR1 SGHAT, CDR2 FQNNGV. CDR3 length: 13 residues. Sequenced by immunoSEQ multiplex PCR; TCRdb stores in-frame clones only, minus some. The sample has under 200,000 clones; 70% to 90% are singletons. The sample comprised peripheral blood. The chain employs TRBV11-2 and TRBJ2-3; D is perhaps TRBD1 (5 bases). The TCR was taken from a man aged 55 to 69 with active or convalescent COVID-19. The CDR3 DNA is TGTGCCAGCAGCTATGGGGCGTTAGATACGCAGTATTTT. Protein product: CASSYGALDTQYF.